This T cell receptor beta chain appears in the sequencing data of a study of blood T cell repertoires in COVID-19. TCRdb keeps only in-frame clones here, not all; method: immunoSEQ multiplex PCR. The sample lists fewer than 250,000 clones, about 85% occurring once. The length of the CDR3 is 14 residues. The V end was cut by 3 bases, the J end by 1 base, with 11 bases between. The V gene's germline CDR1 is SGDLS and CDR2 YYNGEE. The sequencing sample was made of peripheral blood. This sequence joins TRBV9 and TRBJ2-7, with a possible D match to TRBD1 (5 bases). The sequence was obtained from a woman in her sixties with active or convalescent COVID-19. CDR3 protein: CASSAQQESYEQYF. The CDR3 nucleotides are TGTGCCAGCAGCGCCCAACAGGAGTCCTACGAGCAGTACTTC.